The next 28 T cell receptor beta chains were all read from a single sample in a study of regulatory T cells in long-lasting Graves disease. Time point in this sample: persistent/refractory GD, antithyroid drugs over 5 years with positive TRAb. Generation of the TCR library employed RNA extracted from PBMCs. TCR beta libraries were built with iRepertoire HTBI primers and Arm-PCR of CDR3 regions. Using its own MiXCR run on the multiplex PCR reads, TCRdb lists one record per CDR3 protein. The repertoire has 400,000 to 500,000 distinct CDR3 sequences, approximately 22% of them found once; the top ten carry roughly an eighth. This material consisted of peripheral blood mononuclear cells (PBMCs), taken when the disease was refractory, from a patient treated with antithyroid drugs. The receptors derive from a female donor with Graves disease.

This clonotype was counted a few times. The chain carries TRBV7-2 and TRBJ2-7, with 7 bases fitting TRBD1. Germline CDR1 SGHTA, CDR2 FQGNSA. V shed 3 bases and J 1 base; nucleotides not matched to a gene: 6. The CDR3 has 15 residues. The CDR3 coding sequence is TGTGCCAGCAGCTTGGCAACAGGGGCGTCCTACGAGCAGTACTTC. Its translation: CASSLATGASYEQYF.

The V gene is TRBV4-2, the J gene TRBJ1-2; D is perhaps TRBD1 (5 bases). The ends were cut back, 2 bases at V and 3 bases at J, with 13 bases in the middle. CDR3 length: 15 amino acids. CDR1 is LGHNA and CDR2 is YNFKEQ in the germline V gene. CDR3 bases: TGTGCCAGCAGCCAAACCCGCGACAGCTACTATGGCTACACCTTC. Translating gives CASSQTRDSYYGYTF.

This clonotype was seen a few times. This chain joins TRBV6-5 and TRBJ2-2; D gene uncertain. The germline V gene encodes CDR1 MNHEY and CDR2 SVGAGI. This CDR3 comprises 15 residues. V was cut by 1 base and J by 7 bases, with 13 bases left in between. CDR3 in amino acids: CASSYYQNERGELFF. The CDR3 DNA is TGTGCCAGCAGTTACTATCAGAACGAACGCGGGGAGCTGTTTTTT.

The V gene is TRBV19, the J gene TRBJ2-6; no clear D. V lost 7 bases to trimming and J lost 4 bases, with 8 bases between them. The germline gives CDR1 LNHDA, CDR2 SQIVND (reference sequence). This CDR3 comprises 13 residues. In DNA form, the CDR3 reads TGTGCCAGTAACCCGCCCGGGGCCAACGTCCTGACTTTC. Its translation is CASNPPGANVLTF.

With regard to this clonotype: One junction end disagrees with the germline gene, perhaps due to a read error. This chain uses TRBV2 with TRBJ1-5; D might be TRBD1 (6 bases). CDR1 and CDR2 (germline): SNHLY, FYNNEI. CDR3 size: 20 residues. CDR3 sequence reads: CVSSVLGSGGRSYSNQPQHF. In nucleotides, the CDR3 is TGTGTCAGCAGTGTCCTTGGATCCGGGGGCAGGAGCTATAGCAATCAGCCCCAGCATTTT.

The chain joins TRBV19 to TRBJ1-1; D not certain. Trimming cost V 1 base and J 3 bases, with 15 bases left between them. The CDR3 is 16 residues long. Looked up from germline, CDR1 is LNHDA and CDR2 is SQIVND (reference sequence). In nucleotides, the CDR3 is TGTGCCAGTAGTATAGGAGTGTTCGGGCGGGACACTGAAGCTTTCTTT. This gives the protein CASSIGVFGRDTEAFF. The full variable domain, completed using reference TRBV19 and TRBJ1-1, is DGGITQSPKYLFRKEGQNVTLSCEQNLNHDAMYWYRQDPGQGLRLIYYSQIVNDFQKGDIAEGYSVSREKKESFPLTVTSAQKNPTAFYLCASSIGVFGRDTEAFFGQGTRLTVV.

Many counts were recorded for this clonotype. The chain carries TRBV6-9 and TRBJ2-7; D is undetermined. V was cut by 3 bases and J by 2 bases, with 17 bases left in between. This CDR3 has 16 amino acids. CDR1 is MNHGY and CDR2 is SVAAGI in the germline V gene. CDR3 DNA: TGTGCCAGCAGTTACGGGCAGGCAGGACGCCCCTACGAGCAGTACTTC. It translates to CASSYGQAGRPYEQYF.

To note about this clonotype: Possible read error: a much larger clone is one base away. The chain uses TRBV15 and TRBJ1-2, with 7 positions matching TRBD1. CDR3 size: 15 residues. CDR1 and CDR2 (germline): LNHNV, YYDKDF (reference sequence). This CDR3 reads CATSGDTQGEDGYTF. The DNA of the CDR3 is TGTGCCACCAGCGGAGACACCCAGGGGGAGGATGGCTACACCTTC.

The chain carries TRBV20-1 and TRBJ2-7; no definite D call. The germline V gene encodes CDR1 DFQATT and CDR2 SNEGSKA (reference sequence). This CDR3 region has 13 residues. Trimming cost V 3 bases and J 6 bases, with 15 bases left between them. The CDR3 sequence is CSASGRTSSEQYF. CDR3 DNA sequence: TGCAGTGCTAGTGGCAGGACCTCGTCCGAGCAGTACTTC.

This clonotype has a count of ten or more. The V call is TRBV7-9, the J call TRBJ2-5; D remains unclear. This CDR3 has 13 amino acids. V lost 5 bases and J lost 2, with 9 bases in between. Germline V gene sequence: CDR1 SEHNR, CDR2 FQNEAQ (reference sequence). As DNA, the CDR3 is TGTGCCAGCAGCCCAGGACGGCAAGAGACCCAGTACTTC. Amino acid sequence: CASSPGRQETQYF.

This clonotype was detected ten times or more. The chain has TRBV28 and TRBJ2-7; no reliable D call. Trimming cost V 4 bases and J 0 bases, with 16 bases left between them. This CDR3 comprises 16 residues. The germline V gene encodes CDR1 MDHEN and CDR2 SYDVKM. The CDR3 sequence: CASSSLSWTSSYEQYF. CDR3 bases: TGTGCCAGCAGTTCCCTATCCTGGACCAGCTCCTACGAGCAGTACTTC. The full variable domain, with the rest looked up from reference TRBV28 and TRBJ2-7, is DVKVTQSSRYLVKRTGEKVFLECVQDMDHENMFWYRQDPGLGLRLIYFSYDVKMKEKGDIPEGYSVSREKKERFSLILESASTNQTSMYLCASSSLSWTSSYEQYFGPGTRLTVT.

This clonotype showed up many times. The rearrangement uses TRBV13 and TRBJ2-5; 8 nucleotides agree with TRBD2. The CDR3 consists of 16 residues. V was clipped by 1 base and J by 2 bases; unmatched bases: 6. Germline lookup yields CDR1 PRHDT and CDR2 FYEKMQ (reference sequence). CDR3 sequence (DNA): TGTGCCAGCAGCTTAGCAACTAGCGGAGTACAAGAGACCCAGTACTTC. Its translation is CASSLATSGVQETQYF.

The rearrangement joins TRBV3-1 to TRBJ2-1, with 10 nucleotides matching TRBD2. The CDR3 sequence is 16 residues long. Looked up from germline, CDR1 is LGHDT and CDR2 is YNNKEL (reference sequence). Trimming cost V 0 bases and J 8 bases; bases outside gene matches: 7. CDR3 nucleotide sequence: TGTGCCAGCAGCCAAGAGTCTAGCGGGAGTGGCGATGAGCAGTTCTTC. Translating it yields CASSQESSGSGDEQFF.

This clonotype was observed at least ten times. The genes are TRBV28 and TRBJ2-7, with a possible D match to TRBD2 (5 bases). Trimming left V 3 bases short and J 2 bases short, with 11 bases between. CDR1 and CDR2 from the germline V gene are MDHEN and SYDVKM. The CDR3 runs to 14 residues. CDR3 protein: CASSFRGEAYEQYF. The CDR3 nucleotides are TGTGCCAGCAGTTTCCGGGGAGAGGCCTACGAGCAGTACTTC.

This clonotype was found many times. The genes are TRBV11-2 and TRBJ2-5, with D unclear. Deletions cut 5 bases from V and 2 bases from J, with 12 bases between. Germline V lookup: CDR1 SGHAT, CDR2 FQNNGV. The CDR3 contains 14 residues. The CDR3 region has the DNA TGTGCCAGCAGCATGGCTCAGCCTCAAGAGACCCAGTACTTC. It yields the protein CASSMAQPQETQYF.

This clonotype was detected a few times. The genes are TRBV12-3 or TRBV12-4 and TRBJ2-3, with 7 nucleotides matching TRBD2. The V segment lost 0 bases and the J segment 6 bases; nucleotides outside the gene matches: 9. CDR3 length equals 16 residues. CDR3 region: CASSLAVGRGGDTQYF. The DNA for the CDR3 is TGTGCCAGCAGTTTAGCGGTTGGGCGGGGAGGGGATACGCAGTATTTT.

Concerning this clonotype itself: A much larger clone lies one base from this, so it may be a read error. V is TRBV12-3 or TRBV12-4 and J is TRBJ2-2; 7 bases line up with TRBD1. The CDR3 spans 16 residues. V trimming: 5 bases; J trimming: 7 bases; junction bases outside the gene matches: 13. The CDR3 reads CASSHGTGSGGGELFF. In DNA, the CDR3 is TGTGCCAGCAGTCACGGTACCGGGTCAGGGGGCGGGGAGCTGTTTTTT.

The chain employs TRBV4-1 and TRBJ1-2, with D unresolved. In germline, CDR1 is MGHRA, CDR2 YSYEKL. With 0 bases removed from V and 0 bases from J, the gap between germline ends came to 8 bases. This CDR3 is 15 amino acids long. This chain's CDR3 is CASSQDRRPNYGYTF. In nucleotides, the CDR3 is TGCGCCAGCAGCCAAGATCGGAGACCTAACTATGGCTACACCTTC.

This clonotype was detected once. One base away lies a much larger clone, so this may be a sequencing read error. The chain employs TRBV10-3 and TRBJ2-7, with a possible D match to TRBD2 (6 bases). This CDR3 has 14 amino acids. Germline V CDR1 and CDR2: ENHRY, SYGVKD. CDR3 protein: CAIRGDGPGDERYF. CDR3 bases: TGTGCCATCAGGGGGGACGGGCCGGGGGACGAGCGGTACTTC.

With regard to this clonotype: This clone may be a read error of a much larger clone one base away. The conserved closing phenylalanine or tryptophan is absent in this CDR3, likely reflecting a read error. The chain couples TRBV6-2 or TRBV6-3 to TRBJ1-5; D ambiguous. The CDR3 spans 14 residues. Trimming left V 0 bases short and J 4 bases short, with 7 bases between. Germline CDR1 MNHEY, CDR2 SVGEGT. The CDR3 reads CASSYSPYNQPQHS. The CDR3 region has the DNA TGTGCCAGCAGTTACTCACCCTATAATCAGCCCCAGCATTCT.

This chain links TRBV7-9 with TRBJ2-2; D gene ambiguous. The CDR3 is 16 residues long. Germline loops: CDR1 SEHNR, CDR2 FQNEAQ (reference sequence). Trimming stripped 4 bases from V and 3 bases from J, with 15 bases between. For the CDR3, the DNA is TGTGCCAGCAGCTCAGCTTCGGTTGCCGACACCGGGGAGCTGTTTTTT. It codes for CASSSASVADTGELFF.

This clonotype was found a few times. The chain employs TRBV5-1 and TRBJ2-2; possibly TRBD1 or TRBD2 for D (5 bases each). This CDR3 has 15 amino acids. Germline V gene lookup returns CDR1 SGHRS and CDR2 YFSETQ. V lost 1 base and J lost 3, with 10 bases in between. DNA of the CDR3: TGCGCCAGCAGCTTGACGGGGCGCGACACCGGGGAGCTGTTTTTT. Its translation: CASSLTGRDTGELFF.

The chain uses TRBV18 and TRBJ1-2, with TRBD1 identical over 12 bases. Looked up from germline, CDR1 is KGHSH and CDR2 is LQKENI. The trim removed 3 bases at V and 8 bases at J, leaving 4 bases unmatched. The CDR3 has 14 residues. The CDR3 reads CASSPGTGGEGYTF. The DNA for the CDR3 is TGTGCCAGCTCACCCGGGACAGGGGGCGAAGGCTACACCTTC.

The V gene is TRBV27, the J gene TRBJ1-1; weak D call: TRBD1 (5 bases). Trimming shortened V by 2 bases and J by 2 bases, and 9 bases separated the two germline ends. Germline values: CDR1 MNHEY, CDR2 SMNVEV (reference sequence). This CDR3 has 14 residues. CDR3 sequence: CASSLGGDNTEAFF. For the CDR3, the DNA is TGTGCCAGCAGTTTAGGGGGTGACAACACTGAAGCTTTCTTT.

This clonotype was seen repeatedly, ten times or more. The V gene is TRBV3-1, the J gene TRBJ1-2; TRBD1 might be the D (6 bases). V lost 3 bases to trimming and J lost 3 bases, with 17 bases between them. This CDR3 contains 16 residues. Germline V gene data show CDR1 as LGHDT and CDR2 as YNNKEL (reference sequence). The CDR3 reads CASSQQDSPLYYGYTF. As DNA, the CDR3 is TGTGCCAGCAGCCAGCAGGACAGTCCCCTATACTATGGCTACACCTTC.

This clonotype has ten or more counts. The chain carries TRBV19 and TRBJ2-7; 8 bases agree with TRBD1. The CDR3 sequence is 14 residues long. Trimming took 6 bases from V and 0 from J; bases not matched to a gene: 4. Germline V gives CDR1 LNHDA, CDR2 SQIVND (reference sequence). The CDR3 DNA follows: TGTGCCAGTAGCGCCGGACAGGGCTCCTACGAGCAGTACTTC. This translates into CASSAGQGSYEQYF. Complete variable domain (other parts from reference TRBV19 and TRBJ2-7): DGGITQSPKYLFRKEGQNVTLSCEQNLNHDAMYWYRQDPGQGLRLIYYSQIVNDFQKGDIAEGYSVSREKKESFPLTVTSAQKNPTAFYLCASSAGQGSYEQYFGPGTRLTVT.

This clonotype was counted ten times or more. The CDR3 sequence is CATSRDRMDSQETQYF. The CDR3 DNA reads TGTGCCACCAGCAGAGATAGGATGGACAGCCAAGAGACCCAGTACTTC. The V and J genes are TRBV15 and TRBJ2-5; tentative D call: TRBD1 (6 bases). Germline V CDR1 and CDR2: LNHNV, YYDKDF (reference sequence). The CDR3 totals 16 residues. V was shortened by 0 bases and J by 1 base, with 12 bases between the two germline ends.

This clonotype has ten or more counts. V is TRBV6-1 and J is TRBJ2-7, with D possibly called TRBD1 or TRBD2 (5 bases each). V lost 3 bases and J lost 2, with 5 bases in between. CDR3 length equals 12 residues. Germline V CDR1 and CDR2: MNHNS, SASEGT. As DNA, the CDR3 is TGTGCCAGCAGTGAGGGACCCTACGAGCAGTACTTC. It encodes CASSEGPYEQYF.